This T cell receptor beta chain was sequenced for a study of T cell clusters in autoimmune cytopenias. Multiplex touch-down PCR amplified TRB using TRB-A and TRB-B pools in one tube. From the multiplex PCR reads, TCRdb lists one entry per CDR3 protein and no DNA. The sample data list about a thousand distinct CDR3 sequences. TRB amplification used roughly 250 ng of peripheral blood genomic DNA. For this clonotype: Its specificity is unknown.

The CDR3 is 16 amino acids. CDR1 is MNHEY, CDR2 SMNVEV, per germline (reference sequence). Notes on the study in general: Healthy donors had about 2.8-fold more exclusive TRB clusters than active autoimmune hepatitis patients. Primary autoimmune cytopenia patients seemingly lacked the physiological T cell clusters found in healthy donors.

The chain links TRBV27 to TRBJ2-1; TCRdb picks TRBD1, but there is no DNA to check that call. This TCR was sampled from a human donor with an autoimmune cytopenia, with autoimmune hepatitis or in good health (not recorded which). Sequenced sample: peripheral blood. CDR3 in amino acids: CASSLTPGQIYNEQFF.